In its sample, the clone carrying this T cell receptor beta chain was seen a few times. TCRdb ran MiXCR on the 5' RACE reads and lists one entry per CDR3 protein. The sample includes fewer than 200,000 distinct CDR3 sequences, 13% of them seen just once. This record comes from a study of T-cell memory formation after mild COVID-19. Per the germline V gene, CDR1 is SEHNR and CDR2 is FQNEAQ (reference sequence). J was trimmed by 9 bases and V by 3 bases; bases with no gene match: 7. The CDR3 covers 13 residues. The source material was PBMCs or a T cell subset sorted from them (not recorded which). The source of this sequence is a man younger than 30 who had mild COVID-19 (a few samples of this study predate the infection). Cell type and time point are not known. The J gene is TRBJ2-7, the V gene TRBV7-9, with 8 bases fitting TRBD1. The CDR3 here is CASSFTTGEAQYV. In nucleotides, the CDR3 is TGTGCCAGCAGCTTTACGACAGGGGAGGCGCAGTACGTC.